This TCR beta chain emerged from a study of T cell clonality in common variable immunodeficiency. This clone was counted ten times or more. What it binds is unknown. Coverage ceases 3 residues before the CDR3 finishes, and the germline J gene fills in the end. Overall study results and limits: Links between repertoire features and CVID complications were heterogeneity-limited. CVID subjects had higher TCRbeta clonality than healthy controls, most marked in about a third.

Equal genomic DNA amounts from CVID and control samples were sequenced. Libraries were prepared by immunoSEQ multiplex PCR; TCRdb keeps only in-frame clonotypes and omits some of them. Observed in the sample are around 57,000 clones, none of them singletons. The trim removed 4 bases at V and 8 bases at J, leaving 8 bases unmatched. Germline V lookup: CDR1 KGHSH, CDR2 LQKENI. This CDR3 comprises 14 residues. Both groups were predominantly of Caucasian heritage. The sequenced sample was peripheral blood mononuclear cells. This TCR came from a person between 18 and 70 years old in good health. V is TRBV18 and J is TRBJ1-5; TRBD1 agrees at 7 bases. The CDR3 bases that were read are TGTGCCAGCTCACTGACAGGGACCTCTGAGCCC. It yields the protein CASSLTGTSEP. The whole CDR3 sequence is CASSLTGTSEPQHF.